This T cell receptor beta chain came from a study of cytomegalovirus exposure and HLA in healthy donors. The trim removed 1 base at V and 4 bases at J, leaving 4 bases unmatched. Germline V CDR1 and CDR2: SGHVS, FQNEAQ. This CDR3 spans 15 amino acids. The donors belonged to the approximately 120-subject validation cohort, separate from the 666-subject first cohort. A word on this clone: Its target is not known.

Study-wide results and limits: In vitro testing confirmed three CMV-associated chains as specific for CMV antigens.

Clones were sequenced by immunoSEQ multiplex PCR, and TCRdb holds only the in-frame ones, with some missing. The profile shows under 250,000 clones, 80% to 95% of them singletons. The sequenced material came from PBMCs. The V and J genes are TRBV7-8 and TRBJ2-3; 8 nucleotides line up with TRBD1. This TCR derives from a young woman in good health and CMV-seronegative. CDR3 amino acids: CASSLEGRGPDTQYF. DNA for the CDR3: TGTGCCAGCAGCTTAGAGGGCAGGGGGCCAGATACGCAGTATTTT.